The 30 T cell receptor beta chains below all came from one sample that was sequenced in a study of T cells in Graves' hyperthyroidism and ophthalmopathy. RNA transcripts gave rise to amplified TCR beta CDR3 regions. The TCR CDR3 was amplified in a first-round RT-PCR using the HTBI primer set. TCRdb itself ran the multiplex PCR reads through MiXCR, one entry per CDR3 protein. The repertoire includes fewer than 400,000 distinct CDR3 sequences, 20% to 25% of them detected once, and less than 75% sits in the top ten. Sequenced material: blood. Receptor source: a man between 45 and 60 years old with Graves' hyperthyroidism.

This clonotype was counted at least ten times. The chain combines TRBV3-1 with TRBJ2-7; D is unclear. V was cut by 1 base and J by 6 bases, with 16 bases left in between. This CDR3 spans 15 amino acids. CDR1 LGHDT and CDR2 YNNKEL come from the germline V gene (reference sequence). CDR3 sequence: CASSQVVRATSEQYF. The CDR3 DNA follows: TGTGCCAGCAGCCAAGTGGTTCGAGCTACTTCCGAGCAGTACTTC.

This clonotype was counted many times. V gene TRBV5-1 combines with J gene TRBJ1-1; no firm D call. The V end was cut by 0 bases, the J end by 0 bases, with 3 bases between. CDR1 and CDR2 from the germline V gene are SGHRS and YFSETQ. The CDR3 runs to 13 residues. The CDR3 spells CASSLVLNTEAFF. CDR3 coding DNA: TGCGCCAGCAGCTTGGTCTTGAACACTGAAGCTTTCTTT.

In its sample, this clonotype was seen many times. The chain combines TRBV11-1 with TRBJ2-2, with D uncertain. Between the trimmed V and J ends, which lost 8 bases and 1 base, there was a span of 14 bases. The germline CDR1 and CDR2 sequences are SGHAT and FQDESV (reference sequence). The CDR3 length is 15 residues. CDR3 DNA: TGTGCCAGCTCTTCAACCCCAGGGAACACCGGGGAGCTGTTTTTT. Encoded protein: CASSSTPGNTGELFF. Complete variable domain (other parts from reference TRBV11-1 and TRBJ2-2): EAEVAQSPRYKITEKSQAVAFWCDPISGHATLYWYRQILGQGPELLVQFQDESVVDDSQLPKDRFSAERLKGVDSTLKIQPAELGDSAMYLCASSSTPGNTGELFFGEGSRLTVL.

The gene calls are TRBV10-3 and TRBJ1-1; perhaps TRBD1 as D (5 bases). V shed 3 bases and J shed 5 bases, with 13 bases lying between them. Germline V CDR1 and CDR2: ENHRY, SYGVKD. The CDR3 runs 14 residues. The CDR3 DNA reads as TGTGCCATCAGTGAACGGGGGTCGCGGACTGAAGCTTTCTTT. It is translated as CAISERGSRTEAFF.

V usage is TRBV20-1 and J usage is TRBJ2-7, with TRBD2 identical over 10 bases. Germline CDR1 is DFQATT and CDR2 is SNEGSKA (reference sequence). Trimming removed 6 bases from V and 1 base from J; junction bases left unmatched: 9. The CDR3 has 15 amino acids. This CDR3 reads CSATTIAGGSYEQYF. DNA of the CDR3: TGCAGTGCCACCACCATAGCGGGAGGATCCTACGAGCAGTACTTC.

Concerning this clonotype itself: The junction shows a germline mismatch at one end, possibly a read error. The chain carries TRBV12-3 or TRBV12-4 and TRBJ2-2; 8 bases are a match to TRBD2. The CDR3 is 14 amino acids. In nucleotides, the CDR3 is TGTGCCAGCAGTTTAAAAGCGGGAGTGGGGGCGCTGTTTTTT. This translates into CASSLKAGVGALFF.

The genes are TRBV7-3 and TRBJ2-5; 9 nucleotides align to TRBD2. The CDR3 contains 18 residues. V dropped 0 bases and J dropped 3; count of bases not matched to a gene: 11. Germline V gives CDR1 SGHTA, CDR2 FQGTGA. This CDR3 is CASSLTPRVAGEEETQYF. The CDR3 DNA reads TGTGCCAGCAGCTTAACCCCTCGTGTAGCGGGAGAGGAAGAGACCCAGTACTTC.

V and J are TRBV6-5 and TRBJ2-2, with a tentative D call TRBD2 (6 bases). The CDR3 extends over 17 amino acids. The germline V gene has CDR1 MNHEY and CDR2 SVGAGI. V lost 2 bases, J lost 0 bases, and 13 bases lay in between. In DNA, the CDR3 is TGTGCCAGCAGTTACCCAGTCGGGACTTCGAACACCGGGGAGCTGTTTTTT. Its protein product is CASSYPVGTSNTGELFF.

Many counts were recorded for this clonotype. The rearrangement joins TRBV11-2 to TRBJ2-2; D is uncertain. Trimming pared 3 bases from V and 6 bases from J, leaving 8 bases between. This CDR3 spans 13 amino acids. Germline CDR1 is SGHAT and CDR2 is FQNNGV. The CDR3 DNA reads as TGTGCCAGCAGCTTGGACCGTGCCGGGGAGCTGTTTTTT. Amino acid sequence: CASSLDRAGELFF.

This clonotype was counted at least ten times. The chain links TRBV5-1 to TRBJ1-1, with D unclear. Trimming took 0 bases from V and 2 from J, leaving 11 bases between them. CDR1 is SGHRS, CDR2 YFSETQ, per germline. The CDR3 length is 15 residues. This CDR3 reads CASSLGARRNTEAFF. The CDR3 coding sequence is TGCGCCAGCAGCTTGGGTGCCAGGAGAAACACTGAAGCTTTCTTT.

The table lists this clonotype with many counts. The chain employs TRBV5-1 and TRBJ2-1; 13 nucleotides agree with TRBD2. Germline V gene lookup returns CDR1 SGHRS and CDR2 YFSETQ. The CDR3 length is 15 residues. V lost 4 bases and J lost 8; bases outside the gene matches: 6. In DNA form, the CDR3 reads TGCGCCAGCAGCCCGGGACTAGCGGGAAGTGATGAGCAGTTCTTC. Protein: CASSPGLAGSDEQFF.

The chain carries TRBV9 and TRBJ2-2, with a weak D call TRBD1 (6 bases). Germline values: CDR1 SGDLS, CDR2 YYNGEE. V was shortened by 2 bases and J by 6 bases, with 11 bases between the two germline ends. CDR3 length: 14 residues. The CDR3 nucleotides are TGTGCCAGCAGCGTTATGGGGGCGGCCGGGGAGCTGTTTTTT. It encodes CASSVMGAAGELFF.

This clonotype was detected only a few times. This chain joins TRBV9 and TRBJ2-1, with TRBD2 matching over 9 bases. The CDR3 is 16 residues long. The V and J ends lost 3 bases and 5 bases, in that order; junction bases with no gene match: 9. The germline V gene has CDR1 SGDLS and CDR2 YYNGEE. The CDR3 DNA sequence: TGTGCCAGCAGCGCAATAGCGGGAGAAGTCCACAATGAGCAGTTCTTC. As protein: CASSAIAGEVHNEQFF. The full variable domain, with the rest looked up from reference TRBV9 and TRBJ2-1, is DSGVTQTPKHLITATGQRVTLRCSPRSGDLSVYWYQQSLDQGLQFLIQYYNGEERAKGNILERFSAQQFPDLHSELNLSSLELGDSALYFCASSAIAGEVHNEQFFGPGTRLTVL.

The chain is built from TRBV3-1 and TRBJ2-5; D is undetermined. Trimming took 2 bases from V and 7 from J, leaving 14 bases between them. This CDR3 is built from 14 residues. Germline lookup yields CDR1 LGHDT and CDR2 YNNKEL (reference sequence). The CDR3 is CASSQLIRRWTQYF. The DNA of the CDR3 is TGTGCCAGCAGCCAATTAATACGGAGATGGACCCAGTACTTC.

V usage is TRBV2 and J usage is TRBJ2-7; D gene uncertain. From germline, CDR1 is SNHLY and CDR2 FYNNEI. The CDR3 runs 13 residues. Trimming stripped 8 bases from V and 7 bases from J, with 18 bases between. The chain's CDR3 is CASGSGRSWEQYF. CDR3 bases: TGTGCCAGCGGCTCGGGTCGCTCCTGGGAGCAGTACTTC.

The chain is built from TRBV6-5 and TRBJ1-5, with D perhaps TRBD1 (5 bases). The germline V gene encodes CDR1 MNHEY and CDR2 SVGAGI. Trimming stripped 4 bases from V and 1 base from J, with 11 bases between. This CDR3 comprises 15 residues. CDR3 DNA sequence: TGTGCCAGCAGTTCCCAGGGAGGCAGCAATCAGCCCCAGCATTTT. Translating it yields CASSSQGGSNQPQHF.

The rearrangement uses TRBV18 and TRBJ2-3; 9 bases are shared with TRBD1. Germline V gives CDR1 KGHSH, CDR2 LQKENI. With 2 bases clipped from V and 6 bases from J, the junction kept 3 bases outside the gene matches. The CDR3 is 14 residues long. The chain's CDR3 is CASSPGQGKDTQYF. In nucleotides, the CDR3 is TGTGCCAGCTCACCAGGACAGGGGAAGGATACGCAGTATTTT.

This clonotype has a handful of counts. The DNA is left out, because the CDR3 cannot be placed on it with certainty; the CDR3 is given as TCRdb lists it. V usage is TRBV6-1 and J usage is TRBJ1-1; the table names TRBD1, a call not compared with the DNA. The germline CDR1 and CDR2 sequences are MNHNS and SASEGT. The CDR3 totals 15 residues, both ends included. Here the CDR3 reads CASSTSGQEKTEAFF.

This clonotype was seen more than once but under ten times. It may be a read error: a sequence one base away is much more abundant. This sequence joins TRBV11-2 and TRBJ2-5; D is ambiguous. Germline V gene data show CDR1 as SGHAT and CDR2 as FQNNGV. CDR3 length: 14 residues. The chain's CDR3 is CASGLEATPWTQYF. CDR3 DNA sequence: TGTGCCAGCGGCTTAGAAGCGACCCCCTGGACCCAGTACTTC.

The sample holds a few counts of this clonotype. This chain connects TRBV6-2 or TRBV6-3 to TRBJ2-7; 7 bases are shared with TRBD2. V lost 4 bases, J lost 5 bases, and 2 bases stayed unmatched. This CDR3 region has 12 residues. The germline V gene encodes CDR1 MNHEY and CDR2 SVGEGT. The CDR3 bases are TGTGCCAGCAGTTCGGGGGGAAACGAGCAGTACTTC. This sequence encodes CASSSGGNEQYF.

The CDR3: CASPDQGARLDTQYF. CDR3 DNA: TGCGCCAGCCCCGACCAGGGGGCGCGATTAGATACGCAGTATTTT. The gene calls are TRBV10-1 and TRBJ2-3; 8 bases line up with TRBD1. From germline, CDR1 is WNHNN and CDR2 SYGVQD (reference sequence). The J segment lost 5 bases and the V segment lost 8 bases, leaving 12 bases of the junction unmatched. This CDR3 has 15 amino acids.

This clonotype was recorded at least ten times. This chain's CDR3 is CASSLTSGNKRQYF. The CDR3 coding sequence is TGTGCCAGCAGCCTTACTAGCGGGAACAAGAGACAGTACTTC. V usage is TRBV3-1 and J usage is TRBJ2-5; 10 bases are a match to TRBD2. This CDR3 comprises 14 residues. From germline, CDR1 is LGHDT and CDR2 YNNKEL (reference sequence). Germline trimming cut 4 bases from V and 11 bases from J; bases unmatched to any gene: 10.

There are a few counts of this clonotype. The chain carries TRBV12-3 or TRBV12-4 and TRBJ2-5; the match to TRBD1 covers 8 bases. This CDR3 contains 18 residues. With 3 bases clipped from V and 5 bases from J, the junction kept 17 bases outside the gene matches. CDR3 bases: TGTGCCAGCAGTTTGGGGCCCGGGGCAGGGGGCAATACGGAGACCCAGTACTTC. Protein product: CASSLGPGAGGNTETQYF.

This clonotype showed up just a few times. V is TRBV5-6 and J is TRBJ2-7, with 7 positions matching TRBD1. The junction had 6 bases not matched to a gene; V was cut back by 4 bases and J by 2 bases. This CDR3 contains 14 residues. Germline lookup yields CDR1 SGHDT and CDR2 YYEEEE. CDR3 in amino acids: CASSTGQETYEQYF. In nucleotides, the CDR3 is TGTGCCAGCAGCACTGGACAGGAGACCTACGAGCAGTACTTC.

This clonotype was seen ten or more times. The chain uses TRBV7-9 and TRBJ2-7, with 8 bases lining up with TRBD1. Trimming took 7 bases from V and 3 from J; bases not matched to a gene: 11. The CDR3 spans 15 residues. Germline V gene lookup returns CDR1 SEHNR and CDR2 FQNEAQ (reference sequence). The CDR3 sequence: CASTRGAGGYYEQYF. The CDR3 region has the DNA TGTGCCAGCACACGAGGGGCAGGGGGCTACTACGAGCAGTACTTC. The variable domain in full, completed from reference TRBV7-9 and TRBJ2-7, reads DTGVSQNPRHKITKRGQNVTFRCDPISEHNRLYWYRQTLGQGPEFLTYFQNEAQLEKSRLLSDRFSAERPKGSFSTLEIQRTEQGDSAMYLCASTRGAGGYYEQYFGPGTRLTVT.

This clonotype has at least ten counts. The rearrangement joins TRBV7-9 to TRBJ2-7, with 9 bases aligning to TRBD2. The V and J ends lost 4 bases and 7 bases, in that order; junction bases with no gene match: 11. Germline CDR1 SEHNR, CDR2 FQNEAQ (reference sequence). The CDR3 length is 15 residues. The DNA for the CDR3 is TGTGCCAGCAGCTCAACTAGCGGGCGCAGTAGGGAGCAGTACTTC. Translating it yields CASSSTSGRSREQYF.

This clonotype was recorded at least ten times. This rearrangement joins TRBV7-3 to TRBJ2-1; 9 nucleotides match TRBD2. Looked up from germline, CDR1 is SGHTA and CDR2 is FQGTGA. The CDR3 runs 15 residues. The V segment lost 5 bases and the J segment 9 bases; nucleotides outside the gene matches: 11. CDR3 region: CASSQSSLSGSEQFF. The CDR3 coding sequence is TGTGCCAGCAGCCAATCAAGTCTTAGCGGGAGTGAGCAGTTCTTC.

The V gene is TRBV12-5, the J gene TRBJ2-1, with 10 bases fitting TRBD2. The CDR3 is 16 amino acids. V was pared by 3 bases and J by 8 bases, with 10 bases of the junction left unmatched. Looked up from germline, CDR1 is LGHNT and CDR2 is FRNRAP. The CDR3 here is CASGFSPSGSIHEQFF. The CDR3 DNA is TGTGCTAGTGGTTTTTCCCCTAGCGGGAGTATTCATGAGCAGTTCTTC.

In its sample, this clonotype was seen a few times. The V and J genes are TRBV11-1 and TRBJ2-5, with 8 bases fitting TRBD1. The junction had 17 bases not matched to a gene; V was cut back by 6 bases and J by 5 bases. The length of the CDR3 is 17 residues. From germline, CDR1 is SGHAT and CDR2 FQDESV (reference sequence). CDR3 in amino acids: CASRHPPAPGGGETQYF. The CDR3 region has the DNA TGTGCCAGCAGGCACCCCCCCGCCCCAGGGGGCGGGGAGACCCAGTACTTC. Together with reference TRBV11-1 and TRBJ2-5, the CDR3 gives the full variable domain: EAEVAQSPRYKITEKSQAVAFWCDPISGHATLYWYRQILGQGPELLVQFQDESVVDDSQLPKDRFSAERLKGVDSTLKIQPAELGDSAMYLCASRHPPAPGGGETQYFGPGTRLLVL.

In regard to this clonotype: A read error may explain this, as a much larger clone is one base away. J is TRBJ1-5 and V is TRBV5-5; the D gene is possibly TRBD1 (6 bases). The germline CDR1 and CDR2 sequences are SGHKS and YYEKEE (reference sequence). The CDR3 loop spans 13 amino acids. The CDR3 spells CAGSPTGTQPQHF. CDR3 DNA: TGTGCCGGCAGTCCTACAGGGACTCAGCCCCAGCATTTT.